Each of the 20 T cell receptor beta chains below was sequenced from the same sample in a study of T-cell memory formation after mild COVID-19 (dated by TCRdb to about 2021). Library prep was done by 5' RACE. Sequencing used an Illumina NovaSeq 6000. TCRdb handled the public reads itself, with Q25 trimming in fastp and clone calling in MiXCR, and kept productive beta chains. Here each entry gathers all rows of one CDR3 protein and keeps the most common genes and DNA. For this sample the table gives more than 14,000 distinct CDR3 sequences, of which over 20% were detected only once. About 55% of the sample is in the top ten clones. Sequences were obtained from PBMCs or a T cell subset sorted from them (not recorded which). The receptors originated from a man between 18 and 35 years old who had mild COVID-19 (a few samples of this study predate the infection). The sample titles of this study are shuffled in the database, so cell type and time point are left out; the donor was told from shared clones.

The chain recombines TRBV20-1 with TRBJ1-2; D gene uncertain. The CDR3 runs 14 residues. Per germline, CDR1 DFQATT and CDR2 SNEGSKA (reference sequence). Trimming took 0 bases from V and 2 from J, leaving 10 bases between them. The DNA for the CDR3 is TGCAGTGCTAGAGATCCAGCGAGGAACTATGGCTACACCTTC. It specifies CSARDPARNYGYTF.

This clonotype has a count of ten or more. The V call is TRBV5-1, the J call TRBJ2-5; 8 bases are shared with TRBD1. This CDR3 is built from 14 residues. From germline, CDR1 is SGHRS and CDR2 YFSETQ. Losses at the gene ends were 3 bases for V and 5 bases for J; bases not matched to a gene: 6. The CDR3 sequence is CASSWGQARETQYF. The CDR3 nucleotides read TGCGCCAGCAGCTGGGGACAGGCAAGGGAGACCCAGTACTTC.

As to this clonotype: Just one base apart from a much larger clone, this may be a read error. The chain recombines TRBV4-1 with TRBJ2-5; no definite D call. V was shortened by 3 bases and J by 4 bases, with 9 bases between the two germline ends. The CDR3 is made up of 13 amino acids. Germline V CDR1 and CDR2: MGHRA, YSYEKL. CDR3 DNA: TGCGCCAGCAGCCAGGGCCTCGGAGAGACCCAGTACTTC. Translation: CASSQGLGETQYF.

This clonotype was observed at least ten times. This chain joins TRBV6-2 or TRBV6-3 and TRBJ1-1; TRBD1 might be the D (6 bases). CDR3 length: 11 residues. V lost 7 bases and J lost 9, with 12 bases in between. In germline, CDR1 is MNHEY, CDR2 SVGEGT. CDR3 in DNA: TGTGCCAGCAATCAGGGGCGGAAAGCTTTCTTT. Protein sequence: CASNQGRKAFF.

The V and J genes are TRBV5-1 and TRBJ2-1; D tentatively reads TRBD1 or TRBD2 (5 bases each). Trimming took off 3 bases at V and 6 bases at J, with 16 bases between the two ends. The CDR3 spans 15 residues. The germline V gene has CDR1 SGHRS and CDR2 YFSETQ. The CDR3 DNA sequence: TGCGCCAGCAGCTCCCGAGGGGACGGGACCAATGAGCAGTTCTTC. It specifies CASSSRGDGTNEQFF. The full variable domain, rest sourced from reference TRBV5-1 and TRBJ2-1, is KAGVTQTPRYLIKTRGQQVTLSCSPISGHRSVSWYQQTPGQGLQFLFEYFSETQRNKGNFPGRFSGRQFSNSRSEMNVSTLELGDSALYLCASSSRGDGTNEQFFGPGTRLTVL.

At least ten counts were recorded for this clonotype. This chain's CDR3 is CASSFWTGNSPLHF. CDR3 DNA sequence: TGTGCCAGCAGTTTCTGGACAGGGAATTCACCCCTCCACTTT. V usage is TRBV6-6 and J usage is TRBJ1-6, with 8 bases identical to TRBD1. V shed 4 bases and J 7 bases; nucleotides not matched to a gene: 3. Germline V gene lookup returns CDR1 MNHNY and CDR2 SVGAGI (reference sequence). CDR3 length: 14 amino acids.

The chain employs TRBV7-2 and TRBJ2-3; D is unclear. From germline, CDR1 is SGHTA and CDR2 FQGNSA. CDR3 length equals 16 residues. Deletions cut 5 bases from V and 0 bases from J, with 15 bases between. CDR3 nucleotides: TGTGCCAGCAGCCAAACAGACTGGTATAGCACAGATACGCAGTATTTT. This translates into CASSQTDWYSTDTQYF.

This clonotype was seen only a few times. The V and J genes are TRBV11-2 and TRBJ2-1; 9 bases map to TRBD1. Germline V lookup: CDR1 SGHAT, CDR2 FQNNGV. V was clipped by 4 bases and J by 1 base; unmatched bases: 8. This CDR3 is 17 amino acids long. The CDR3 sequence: CASSSPTGGDSYNEQFF. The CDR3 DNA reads TGTGCCAGCAGCTCACCAACAGGGGGCGATTCCTACAATGAGCAGTTCTTC.

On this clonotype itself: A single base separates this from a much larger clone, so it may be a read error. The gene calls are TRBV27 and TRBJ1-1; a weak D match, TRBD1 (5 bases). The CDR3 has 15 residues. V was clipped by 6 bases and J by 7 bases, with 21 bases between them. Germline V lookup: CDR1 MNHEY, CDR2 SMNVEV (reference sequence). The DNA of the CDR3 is TGTGCCAGCAGATCATTACAGGATAGGGGCGATGAAGCTTTCTTT. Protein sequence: CASRSLQDRGDEAFF.

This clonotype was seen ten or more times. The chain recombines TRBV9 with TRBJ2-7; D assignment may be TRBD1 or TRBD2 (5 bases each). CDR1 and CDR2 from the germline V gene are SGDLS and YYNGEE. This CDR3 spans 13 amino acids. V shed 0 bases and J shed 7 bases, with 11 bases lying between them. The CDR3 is CASSVVGGREQYF. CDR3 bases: TGTGCCAGCAGCGTAGTTGGGGGACGGGAGCAGTACTTC.

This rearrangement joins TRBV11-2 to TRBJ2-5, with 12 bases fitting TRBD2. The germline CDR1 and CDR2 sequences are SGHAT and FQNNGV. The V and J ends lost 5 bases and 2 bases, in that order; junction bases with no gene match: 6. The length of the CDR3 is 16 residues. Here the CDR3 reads CASSDRLAGAQETQYF. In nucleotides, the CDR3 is TGTGCCAGCAGCGACCGACTAGCGGGGGCTCAAGAGACCCAGTACTTC. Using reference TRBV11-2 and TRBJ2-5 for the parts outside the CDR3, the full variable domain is EAGVAQSPRYKIIEKRQSVAFWCNPISGHATLYWYQQILGQGPKLLIQFQNNGVVDDSQLPKDRFSAERLKGVDSTLKIQPAKLEDSAVYLCASSDRLAGAQETQYFGPGTRLLVL.

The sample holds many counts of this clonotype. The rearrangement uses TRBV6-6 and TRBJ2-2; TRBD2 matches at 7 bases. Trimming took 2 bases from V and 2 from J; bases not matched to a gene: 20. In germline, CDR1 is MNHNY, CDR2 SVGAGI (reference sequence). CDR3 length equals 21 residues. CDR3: CASSYPMTSRIPESNTGELFF. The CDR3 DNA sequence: TGTGCCAGCAGTTACCCAATGACTAGCCGGATACCAGAGTCCAACACCGGGGAGCTGTTTTTT.

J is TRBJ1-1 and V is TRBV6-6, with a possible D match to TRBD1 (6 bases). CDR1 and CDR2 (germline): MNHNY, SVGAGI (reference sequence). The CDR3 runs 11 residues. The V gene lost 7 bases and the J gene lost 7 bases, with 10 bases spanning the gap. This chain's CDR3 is CASTSGVEAFF. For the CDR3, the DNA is TGTGCCAGCACCTCAGGGGTTGAAGCTTTCTTT.

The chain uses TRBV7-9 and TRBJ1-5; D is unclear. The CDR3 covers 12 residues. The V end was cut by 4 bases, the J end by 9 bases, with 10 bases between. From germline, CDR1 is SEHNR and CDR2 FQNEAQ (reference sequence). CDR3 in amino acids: CASSSASSPQHF. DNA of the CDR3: TGTGCCAGCAGCTCCGCAAGCTCGCCCCAGCATTTT.

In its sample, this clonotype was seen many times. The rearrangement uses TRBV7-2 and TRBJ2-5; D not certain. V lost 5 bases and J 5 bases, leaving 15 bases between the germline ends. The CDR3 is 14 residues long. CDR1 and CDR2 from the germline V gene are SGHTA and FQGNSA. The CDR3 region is CASSGETRAETQYF. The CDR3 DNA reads TGTGCCAGCAGCGGTGAAACCCGAGCGGAGACCCAGTACTTC. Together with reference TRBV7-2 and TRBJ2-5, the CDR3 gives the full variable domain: GAGVSQSPSNKVTEKGKDVELRCDPISGHTALYWYRQSLGQGLEFLIYFQGNSAPDKSGLPSDRFSAERTGGSVSTLTIQRTQQEDSAVYLCASSGETRAETQYFGPGTRLLVL.

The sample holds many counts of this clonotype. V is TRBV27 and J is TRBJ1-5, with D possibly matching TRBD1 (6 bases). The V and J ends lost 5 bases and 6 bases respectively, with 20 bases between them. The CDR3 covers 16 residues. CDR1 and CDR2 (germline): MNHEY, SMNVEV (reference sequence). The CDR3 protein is CASSPSSGGAGQPQHF. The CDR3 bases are TGTGCCAGCAGTCCCAGCTCGGGGGGCGCGGGTCAGCCCCAGCATTTT.

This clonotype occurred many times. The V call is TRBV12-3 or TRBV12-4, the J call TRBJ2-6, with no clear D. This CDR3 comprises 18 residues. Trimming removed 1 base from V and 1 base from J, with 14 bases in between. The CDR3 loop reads CASSLGLVSGSGANVLTF. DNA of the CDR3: TGTGCCAGCAGTTTAGGGCTGGTTTCTGGTTCTGGGGCCAACGTCCTGACTTTC.

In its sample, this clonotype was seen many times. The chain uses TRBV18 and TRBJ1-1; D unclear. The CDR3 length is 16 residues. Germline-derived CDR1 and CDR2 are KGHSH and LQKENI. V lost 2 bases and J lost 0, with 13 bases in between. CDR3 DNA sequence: TGTGCCAGCTCACCAACAGCGCATCTACTGAACACTGAAGCTTTCTTT. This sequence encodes CASSPTAHLLNTEAFF.

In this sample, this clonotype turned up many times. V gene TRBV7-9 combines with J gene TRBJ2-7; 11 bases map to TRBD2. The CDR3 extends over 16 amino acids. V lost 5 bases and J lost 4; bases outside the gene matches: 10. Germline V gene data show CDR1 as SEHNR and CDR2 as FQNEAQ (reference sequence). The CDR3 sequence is CASSPLIAGGPYEQYF. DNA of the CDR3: TGTGCCAGCAGCCCGTTAATAGCGGGGGGGCCTTACGAGCAGTACTTC.

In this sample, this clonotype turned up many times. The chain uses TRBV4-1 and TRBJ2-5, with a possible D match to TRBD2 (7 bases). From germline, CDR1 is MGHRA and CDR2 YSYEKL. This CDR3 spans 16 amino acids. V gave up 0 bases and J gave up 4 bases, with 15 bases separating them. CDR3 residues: CASSQDGGGGAETQYF. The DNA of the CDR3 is TGCGCCAGCAGCCAAGATGGGGGTGGGGGGGCAGAGACCCAGTACTTC.